Below, one TCR beta chain is given with its context. This clonotype came up many times. The target of this receptor is not known. The record has no base qualities; no much larger clone is one base away. Sample time point, as interpreted from the label and publication: sample taken at primary tumor resection. Donors were 65 to 85 patients with early-stage, untreated non-small cell lung cancer from the lung TRACERx cohort. For TCR sequencing, whole RNA was extracted from tumor and nontumor lung tissue, or from cryopreserved PBMC samples, and no cell sorting was done. Patients were selected for TCR sequencing only if sufficient RNA was available from at least two tumor regions. The data derive from a study of spatial heterogeneity in lung cancer (dated by TCRdb to about 2019). The study in broad terms: More beta-chain than alpha-chain transcripts were consistently detected, likely reflecting higher beta-chain transcript abundance. TCR alpha and beta repertoires were quantitatively compared across multiple tumor regions, matched nontumor lung and blood in non-small cell lung cancer. Both alpha and beta chains were TCR-sequenced in samples taken at surgery, namely 220 tumor regions, 63 to 70 matched nontumor lung samples and 55 to 60 PBMC samples. In the raw uncorrected reads, each unique combination of TCR and UMI appeared more than ten times on average. The study linked features of the TCR repertoire to counts of nonsynonymous mutations, which were determined by whole-exome sequencing of tumor tissue. Broader findings and caveats from the paper: Additional single-cell paired TCR alpha and beta sequencing was considered necessary to confirm, at a functional level, the hypothesis that regional TCRs recognize regional mutations. Ubiquitous expanded tumor TCRs were found in blood more often at tumor resection than at routine follow-up.

Sequences MNHEY (CDR1) and SVGAGI (CDR2) are obtained from the germline V gene. V trim: 6 bases; J trim: 7 bases; unmatched bases: 2. Measured from the cysteine to the phenylalanine, the CDR3 is 12 residues long. The sequence is cut down to CDR3 DNA, 36 bases in frame from base 1. The receptor library was made with 5' RACE. This sample was sequenced with a NextSeq 500. The TCR library protocol attached a unique molecular identifier to each TCR cDNA molecule to allow correction of PCR and sequencing errors. In the paper's pipeline: TCR identification, UMI-based error correction and CDR3 extraction were performed with Decombinator tools. Expanded TCRs were defined as those above a frequency of 2 per 1,000, corresponding to the top 1% of the tumor frequency distribution. Renyi diversity was computed with the R vegan package after each repertoire had been subsampled 100 times to 5,000 TCRs. CDR3 similarity networks were built from amino acid triplet string-kernel similarity, connecting CDR3s with pairwise similarity above 0.82. TCRdb took the public reads, trimmed them with fastp at Q25, ran MiXCR for clone calling and kept in-frame beta chains. When rows share a CDR3 protein, they turn into one entry using the most common DNA and genes. TCRdb, not the authors, supplied the V and J calls. The table for this sample lists approximately 92,000 distinct CDR3 sequences; about 12% of them were counted only once. The top ten clones comprise 35% to 50% of the sample.

The chain is made from TRBV6-5 and TRBJ2-1, with 8 bases aligning to TRBD2. This clonotype was sampled from a male donor with early-stage non-small cell lung cancer. This material consisted of PBMCs, taken at surgery. The sequenced DNA: TGTGCCAGCAGCCCGGGGGGGAATGAGCAGTTCTTC. Translated, this is CASSPGGNEQFF.